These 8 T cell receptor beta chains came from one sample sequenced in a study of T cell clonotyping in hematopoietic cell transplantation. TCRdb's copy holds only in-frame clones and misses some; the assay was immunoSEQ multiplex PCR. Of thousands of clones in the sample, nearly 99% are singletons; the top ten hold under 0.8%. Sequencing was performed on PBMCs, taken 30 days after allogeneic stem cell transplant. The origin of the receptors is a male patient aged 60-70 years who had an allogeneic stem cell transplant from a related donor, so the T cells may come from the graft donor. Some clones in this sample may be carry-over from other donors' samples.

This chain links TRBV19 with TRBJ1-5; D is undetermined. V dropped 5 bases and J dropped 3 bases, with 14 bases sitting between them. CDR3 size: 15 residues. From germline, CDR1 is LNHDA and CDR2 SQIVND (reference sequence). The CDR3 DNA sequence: TGTGCCAGTAGTGAGGACGTGAGTGCCAATCAGCCCCAGCATTTT. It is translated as CASSEDVSANQPQHF.

In nucleotides, the CDR3 is TGTGCCATCCTGGACAGGGGCCCGGAGGGGTCACCCCTCCACTTT. Translating it yields CAILDRGPEGSPLHF. V is TRBV21-1 and J is TRBJ1-6; the DNA was not compared with TRBD1, the D call given in the table. TRBV21-1 is annotated as a pseudogene. CDR3 length: 15 amino acids.

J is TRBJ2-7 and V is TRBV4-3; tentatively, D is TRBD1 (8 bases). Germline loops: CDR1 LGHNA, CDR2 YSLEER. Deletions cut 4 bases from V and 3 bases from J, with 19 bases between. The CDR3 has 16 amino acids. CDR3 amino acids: CASSRGGSGQGYEQYF. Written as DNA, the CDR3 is TGCGCCAGCAGCCGGGGGGGGTCCGGACAGGGCTACGAGCAGTACTTC.

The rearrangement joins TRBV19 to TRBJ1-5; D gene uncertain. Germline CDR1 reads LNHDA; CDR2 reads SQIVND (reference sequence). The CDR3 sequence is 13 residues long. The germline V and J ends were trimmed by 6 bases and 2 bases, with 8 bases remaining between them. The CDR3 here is CASRIDRNQPQHF. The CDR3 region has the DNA TGTGCCAGTAGAATTGACCGCAATCAGCCCCAGCATTTT.

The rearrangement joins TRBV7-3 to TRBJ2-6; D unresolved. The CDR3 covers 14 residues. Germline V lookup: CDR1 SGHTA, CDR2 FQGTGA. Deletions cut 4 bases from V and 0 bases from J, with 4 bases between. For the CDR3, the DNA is TGTGCCAGCAGCTCCCGCTCTGGGGCCAACGTCCTGACTTTC. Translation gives CASSSRSGANVLTF.

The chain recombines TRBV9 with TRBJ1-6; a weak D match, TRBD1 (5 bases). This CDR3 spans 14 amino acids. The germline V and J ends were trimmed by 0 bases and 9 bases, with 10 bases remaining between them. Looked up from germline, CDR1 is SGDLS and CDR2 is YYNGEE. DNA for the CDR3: TGTGCCAGCAGCGTAGGGGGGTATCGTTCACCCCTCCACTTT. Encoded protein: CASSVGGYRSPLHF.

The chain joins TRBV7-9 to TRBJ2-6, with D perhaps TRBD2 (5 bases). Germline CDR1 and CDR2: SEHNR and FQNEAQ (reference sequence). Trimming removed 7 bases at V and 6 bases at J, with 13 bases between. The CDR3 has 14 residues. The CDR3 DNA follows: TGTGCCAGCACCCGGGGTGTAGAGGCCAACGTCCTGACTTTC. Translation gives CASTRGVEANVLTF.

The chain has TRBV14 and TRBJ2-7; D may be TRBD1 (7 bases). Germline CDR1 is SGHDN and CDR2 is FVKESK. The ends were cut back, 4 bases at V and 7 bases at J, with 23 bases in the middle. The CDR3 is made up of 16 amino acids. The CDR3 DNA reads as TGTGCCAGCAGCCCCGAGGGGGCAGGGGAGGTAGGAGAGCAGTACTTC. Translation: CASSPEGAGEVGEQYF.